Listed below are T cell receptor beta chains from one sample, sequenced in a study of T cells in Graves' hyperthyroidism and ophthalmopathy. One entry per CDR3 protein, called by TCRdb with MiXCR from the multiplex PCR reads. The sample comprises over 300,000 distinct CDR3 sequences, 12% to 15% of which are singletons, and 30% to 35% rests with the top ten. The sequenced sample consisted of blood. These TCRs come from a woman aged 40-49 years with Graves' ophthalmopathy. CDR3s include the opening cysteine and the closing phenylalanine or tryptophan.

v_call: TRBV5-1; j_call: TRBJ2-2; cdr3_length: 15; cdr3_aa: CASSLGPGLAGELFF
v_call: TRBV30; j_call: TRBJ1-2; cdr3_length: 13; cdr3_aa: CASTGTGPYGYTF
v_call: TRBV12-3/TRBV12-4; j_call: TRBJ2-5; cdr3_length: 14; cdr3_aa: CASSPAGGVETQYF
v_call: TRBV9; j_call: TRBJ2-7; cdr3_length: 16; cdr3_aa: CASSVDPQGWSYEQYF
v_call: TRBV27; j_call: TRBJ2-2; cdr3_length: 14; cdr3_aa: CASSRIPNTGELFF
v_call: TRBV7-8; j_call: TRBJ2-1; cdr3_length: 16; cdr3_aa: CASSPGAGGSDNEQFF
v_call: TRBV2; j_call: TRBJ1-2; cdr3_length: 12; cdr3_aa: CASSAGTAKGTF
v_call: TRBV4-1; j_call: TRBJ2-1; cdr3_length: 15; cdr3_aa: CASSQDVGQGNEQFF
v_call: TRBV7-6; j_call: TRBJ2-1; cdr3_length: 14; cdr3_aa: CASSPTRAYNEQFF
v_call: TRBV2; j_call: TRBJ1-4; cdr3_length: 13; cdr3_aa: CASKQDVHEKLFF
v_call: TRBV19; j_call: TRBJ2-7; cdr3_length: 12; cdr3_aa: CASSSTSYEQYF
v_call: TRBV20-1; j_call: TRBJ1-1; cdr3_length: 11; cdr3_aa: CSASDNTEAFF
v_call: TRBV12-3/TRBV12-4; j_call: TRBJ2-3; cdr3_length: 13; cdr3_aa: CASSTSGGDTQYF
v_call: TRBV7-2; j_call: TRBJ2-7; cdr3_length: 15; cdr3_aa: CASSYGTGIVYEQYF
v_call: TRBV20-1; j_call: TRBJ2-3; cdr3_length: 18; cdr3_aa: CSARDPRRVRSSTDTQYF
v_call: TRBV27; j_call: TRBJ1-5; cdr3_length: 15; cdr3_aa: CASSFLGVSNQPQHF
v_call: TRBV18; j_call: TRBJ2-5; cdr3_length: 12; cdr3_aa: CASSRTGETQYF
v_call: TRBV6-1; j_call: TRBJ2-7; cdr3_length: 15; cdr3_aa: CASKGMGQGSYEQYF
v_call: TRBV20-1; j_call: TRBJ2-3; cdr3_length: 14; cdr3_aa: CSAGAGGSTDTQYF
v_call: TRBV3-1; j_call: TRBJ2-5; cdr3_length: 13; cdr3_aa: CASSQGLGETQYF
v_call: TRBV30; j_call: TRBJ1-2; cdr3_length: 13; cdr3_aa: CAWSRDSVYGYTF
v_call: TRBV20-1; j_call: TRBJ1-5; cdr3_length: 12; cdr3_aa: CSASSVNQPQHF
v_call: TRBV29-1; j_call: TRBJ1-3; cdr3_length: 15; cdr3_aa: CSVRKDFSSGNTIYF
v_call: TRBV3-1; j_call: TRBJ1-6; cdr3_length: 14; cdr3_aa: CASSQVEGYSALHF
v_call: TRBV3-1; j_call: TRBJ2-5; cdr3_length: 14; cdr3_aa: CASSAGRTTETQYF
v_call: TRBV2; j_call: TRBJ2-1; cdr3_length: 16; cdr3_aa: CASRKGTSHSHNEQFF
v_call: TRBV5-1; j_call: TRBJ2-5; cdr3_length: 15; cdr3_aa: CASSLVPGSQETQYF
v_call: TRBV7-9; j_call: TRBJ2-2; cdr3_length: 18; cdr3_aa: CASSLPRDRRANTGELFF
v_call: TRBV6-1; j_call: TRBJ1-2; cdr3_length: 12; cdr3_aa: CASRTLNYGYTF
v_call: TRBV10-2; j_call: TRBJ1-1; cdr3_length: 13; cdr3_aa: CASRGQEYTEAFF
v_call: TRBV29-1; j_call: TRBJ1-2; cdr3_length: 16; cdr3_aa: CSVVPVGGNSGYGYTF
v_call: TRBV12-5; j_call: TRBJ2-1; cdr3_length: 15; cdr3_aa: CASGIAGSSYNEQFF
v_call: TRBV19; j_call: TRBJ2-5; cdr3_length: 10; cdr3_aa: CANPAETQYF
v_call: TRBV20-1; j_call: TRBJ2-7; cdr3_length: 14; cdr3_aa: CSARFGSGTYEQYF
v_call: TRBV10-3; j_call: TRBJ1-3; cdr3_length: 11; cdr3_aa: CAISGLSTIYF
v_call: TRBV6-4; j_call: TRBJ2-1; cdr3_length: 13; cdr3_aa: CASSDSFYNEQFF
v_call: TRBV30; j_call: TRBJ2-4; cdr3_length: 11; cdr3_aa: CAWRLGNIQYF
v_call: TRBV7-9; j_call: TRBJ1-4; cdr3_length: 16; cdr3_aa: CASSLSRTGGAEKLFF
v_call: TRBV19; j_call: TRBJ1-3; cdr3_length: 14; cdr3_aa: CASSTTVFGNTIYF
v_call: TRBV4-1; j_call: TRBJ1-3; cdr3_length: 17; cdr3_aa: CASSQVGRTDSGNTIYF
v_call: TRBV13; j_call: TRBJ1-1; cdr3_length: 16; cdr3_aa: CASSPASGGFDTEAFF
v_call: TRBV20-1; j_call: TRBJ2-1; cdr3_length: 14; cdr3_aa: CSAKDGSSNNEQFF
v_call: TRBV6-1; j_call: TRBJ2-3; cdr3_length: 14; cdr3_aa: CASSLGHPTDTRYF
v_call: TRBV7-2; j_call: TRBJ1-1; cdr3_length: 16; cdr3_aa: CASSPRNQVTNTEAFF
v_call: TRBV27; j_call: TRBJ1-2; cdr3_length: 16; cdr3_aa: CASSLSIGDRAGGYTF
v_call: TRBV4-1; j_call: TRBJ2-5; cdr3_length: 15; cdr3_aa: CASSPRGGGTETQYF
v_call: TRBV20-1; j_call: TRBJ2-5; cdr3_length: 14; cdr3_aa: CSARVGGIQETQYF